This T cell receptor beta chain originates from a study of blood T cell repertoires in COVID-19. Overall study: T cells, B-cell-depleted T cells, or PBMCs supplied cDNA or gDNA.

Germline CDR1 is LNHDA and CDR2 is SQIVND (reference sequence). The CDR3 covers 15 residues. The V end lost 4 bases, the J end lost 5 bases, and 16 bases lay between the germline ends. Clones were sequenced by immunoSEQ multiplex PCR, and TCRdb holds only the in-frame ones, with some missing. The sample records 120,000 to 150,000 clones, roughly four fifths being singletons. V usage is TRBV19 and J usage is TRBJ2-3; the D gene is possibly TRBD2 (6 bases). The clonotype originates from a woman older than 75 with acute or convalescent COVID-19. Sequenced input: peripheral blood. The CDR3 coding sequence is TGTGCCAGTAGTACAGGGACTCCGGCGAAAGATACGCAGTATTTT. It yields the protein CASSTGTPAKDTQYF.